Shown below are 23 T cell receptor beta chains from a single sample sequenced in a study of vaccination effects on CD4 cells after COVID-19. The culture ran for 10 days before CD4+ T cells were isolated. SARS-CoV-2 infection was confirmed by PCR in the person between March and December 2020. Two doses of either BNT162b2 or mRNA-1273 were given to each participant. These TCRs are of unknown antigen specificity. Profiling relied on immunoSEQ multiplex PCR, and the TCRdb table lists in-frame clones only, not all of them. The data contain roughly 30,000 clones, approximately 77% of them singletons. This specimen consisted of CD4+ T cells from PBMCs cultured without peptide, obtained after COVID-19 vaccination. The receptors shown here come from a human donor who had a prior SARS-CoV-2 infection.

The chain employs TRBV29-1 and TRBJ1-2, with no clear D. The CDR3 contains 14 residues. V lost 6 bases to trimming and J lost 0 bases, with 14 bases between them. CDR1 and CDR2 (germline): SQVTM, ANQGSEA. CDR3 DNA sequence: TGCAGCGTGGCCATGGGGTGGGCTAACTATGGCTACACCTTC. It codes for CSVAMGWANYGYTF.

V and J are TRBV2 and TRBJ1-1; 9 bases fit TRBD1. V gave up 5 bases and J gave up 5 bases; unmatched junction bases: 9. CDR1 is SNHLY, CDR2 FYNNEI, per germline. The CDR3 runs to 15 residues. CDR3: CASSYYRGQGTEAFF. As DNA, the CDR3 is TGTGCCAGCAGTTATTACAGGGGGCAGGGAACTGAAGCTTTCTTT.

This chain connects TRBV5-1 to TRBJ1-1, with D perhaps TRBD1 (5 bases). The CDR3 has 15 residues. The V gene's germline CDR1 is SGHRS and CDR2 YFSETQ. Trimming took 5 bases from V and 5 from J, leaving 19 bases between them. The CDR3 DNA reads as TGCGCCAGCAGTTTAGAACCTCAGGGTTCAACTGAAGCTTTCTTT. Amino acid sequence: CASSLEPQGSTEAFF.

This chain links TRBV5-1 with TRBJ2-7; weak D call: TRBD2 (6 bases). The CDR3 covers 15 residues. CDR1 and CDR2 (germline): SGHRS, YFSETQ. Trimming pared 0 bases from V and 3 bases from J, leaving 13 bases between. CDR3 protein: CASSLGAGWVYEQYF. The DNA of the CDR3 is TGCGCCAGCAGCTTGGGGGCGGGGTGGGTCTACGAGCAGTACTTC. Using reference TRBV5-1 and TRBJ2-7 for the parts outside the CDR3, the full variable domain is KAGVTQTPRYLIKTRGQQVTLSCSPISGHRSVSWYQQTPGQGLQFLFEYFSETQRNKGNFPGRFSGRQFSNSRSEMNVSTLELGDSALYLCASSLGAGWVYEQYFGPGTRLTVT.

The V gene is TRBV7-2, the J gene TRBJ1-4; D not resolved. The CDR3 extends over 15 amino acids. Germline lookup yields CDR1 SGHTA and CDR2 FQGNSA. The V end was cut by 2 bases, the J end by 6 bases, with 13 bases between. CDR3 coding DNA: TGTGCCAGCAGCTTAAGCGGGCCCTCTGATGAAAAACTGTTTTTT. Translating it yields CASSLSGPSDEKLFF. The whole variable domain, remainder taken from reference TRBV7-2 and TRBJ1-4, is GAGVSQSPSNKVTEKGKDVELRCDPISGHTALYWYRQSLGQGLEFLIYFQGNSAPDKSGLPSDRFSAERTGGSVSTLTIQRTQQEDSAVYLCASSLSGPSDEKLFFGSGTQLSVL.

The chain recombines TRBV9 with TRBJ1-4, with 8 bases matching TRBD1. Unmatched junction bases numbered 8, after V lost 4 bases and J lost 6 bases. CDR3 length equals 15 residues. Germline V lookup: CDR1 SGDLS, CDR2 YYNGEE. The CDR3 spells CASSPRTGKDEKLFF. The CDR3 DNA follows: TGTGCCAGCAGCCCCCGGACAGGGAAGGATGAAAAACTGTTTTTT.

This clone was detected only a few times. The chain is built from TRBV28 and TRBJ2-3; 9 bases agree with TRBD2. Germline values: CDR1 MDHEN, CDR2 SYDVKM. With 4 bases clipped from V and 3 bases from J, the junction kept 5 bases outside the gene matches. The CDR3 runs to 15 residues. CDR3 bases: TGTGCCAGCAGTTATGCAGGACTAGCGACAGATACGCAGTATTTT. It is translated as CASSYAGLATDTQYF.

The chain employs TRBV7-8 and TRBJ2-7; TRBD1 matches at 9 bases. The J segment lost 7 bases and the V segment lost 5 bases, leaving 12 bases of the junction unmatched. This CDR3 contains 15 residues. The germline V gene encodes CDR1 SGHVS and CDR2 FQNEAQ. The CDR3: CASSLRDRENEEQYF. CDR3 bases: TGTGCCAGCAGCCTCCGGGACAGGGAGAATGAGGAGCAGTACTTC.

This clone was seen only a few times. The chain employs TRBV11-2 and TRBJ2-7; 16 positions agree with TRBD2. The CDR3 has 18 amino acids. V was pared by 6 bases and J by 5 bases, with 13 bases of the junction left unmatched. The germline CDR1 and CDR2 sequences are SGHAT and FQNNGV. CDR3 residues: CASSLPGLAGGLRHEQYF. CDR3 DNA sequence: TGTGCCAGCAGTCTCCCGGGACTAGCGGGGGGGCTAAGGCACGAGCAGTACTTC.

The chain uses TRBV11-3 and TRBJ1-1, with TRBD1 as a possible D gene (6 bases). The CDR3 is 13 amino acids. The ends were cut back, 4 bases at V and 1 base at J, with 7 bases in the middle. Germline V lookup: CDR1 SGHNT, CDR2 YENEEA. CDR3 in amino acids: CASSSDRNTEAFF. Here the CDR3 DNA reads TGTGCCAGCAGCTCGGACAGGAACACTGAAGCTTTCTTT. Drawing the rest from reference TRBV11-3 and TRBJ1-1, the complete variable domain is EAGVVQSPRYKIIEKKQPVAFWCNPISGHNTLYWYLQNLGQGPELLIRYENEEAVDDSQLPKDRFSAERLKGVDSTLKIQPAELGDSAVYLCASSSDRNTEAFFGQGTRLTVV.

The CDR3 spells CASSPLANYEQYF. The CDR3 nucleotides are TGTGCCAGCAGCCCACTAGCTAACTACGAGCAGTACTTC. The chain recombines TRBV3-1 (or the pseudogene TRBV3-2) with TRBJ2-7; D is possibly TRBD2 (6 bases). Germline V gene lookup returns CDR1 LGHDT and CDR2 YNNKEL (reference sequence). This CDR3 comprises 13 residues. Trimming stripped 4 bases from V and 3 bases from J, with 10 bases between.

The chain joins TRBV6-2 or TRBV6-3 to TRBJ2-5; tentatively, D is TRBD1 or TRBD2 (5 bases each). Per the germline V gene, CDR1 is MNHEY and CDR2 is SVGEGT. The CDR3 loop spans 14 amino acids. Between the trimmed V and J ends, which lost 2 bases and 2 bases, there was a span of 9 bases. CDR3 region: CASSYGTWQETQYF. CDR3 nucleotide sequence: TGTGCCAGCAGTTACGGGACCTGGCAAGAGACCCAGTACTTC.

CDR3 amino acids: CASTLGHHYEQYF. The DNA for the CDR3 is TGTGCCAGCACGTTGGGACACCACTACGAGCAGTACTTC. The J gene is TRBJ2-7, the V gene TRBV6-4; possible D gene TRBD1, 6 bases. Germline V lookup: CDR1 MRHNA, CDR2 SNTAGT. The CDR3 consists of 13 residues. V lost 7 bases, J lost 3 bases, and 13 bases lay in between.

This chain connects TRBV6-5 to TRBJ2-7; D may be TRBD1 (6 bases). This CDR3 contains 13 residues. Looked up from germline, CDR1 is MNHEY and CDR2 is SVGAGI. The V end was cut by 6 bases, the J end by 2 bases, with 11 bases between. The CDR3 loop reads CASRRGQPYEQYF. CDR3 coding DNA: TGTGCCAGCAGAAGAGGACAGCCCTACGAGCAGTACTTC.

The V gene is TRBV7-2, the J gene TRBJ1-1; no reliable D call. Trimming stripped 4 bases from V and 1 base from J, with 7 bases between. This CDR3 is built from 13 residues. The germline V gene encodes CDR1 SGHTA and CDR2 FQGNSA. CDR3 bases: TGTGCCAGCAGCTCAGAAAGGAACACTGAAGCTTTCTTT. Translation gives CASSSERNTEAFF.

The DNA for the CDR3 is TGTGCCAGCACCGGACAGGGGGCATCTTACAATGAGCAGTTCTTC. The encoded protein is CASTGQGASYNEQFF. This chain links TRBV9 with TRBJ2-1, with TRBD1 matching over 11 bases. The trim removed 6 bases at V and 4 bases at J, leaving 6 bases unmatched. This CDR3 is 15 amino acids long. Germline assignment: CDR1 SGDLS and CDR2 YYNGEE. Combining the CDR3 with reference TRBV9 and TRBJ2-1 gives the whole variable domain DSGVTQTPKHLITATGQRVTLRCSPRSGDLSVYWYQQSLDQGLQFLIQYYNGEERAKGNILERFSAQQFPDLHSELNLSSLELGDSALYFCASTGQGASYNEQFFGPGTRLTVL.

V and J are TRBV7-9 and TRBJ2-3; 15 bases agree with TRBD2. V shed 5 bases and J 1 base; nucleotides not matched to a gene: 7. CDR1 SEHNR and CDR2 FQNEAQ come from the germline V gene (reference sequence). The CDR3 spans 18 residues. The CDR3 sequence: CASSPRGLAGGRTDTQYF. The DNA for the CDR3 is TGTGCCAGCAGCCCACGGGGACTAGCGGGGGGTCGCACAGATACGCAGTATTTT.

The chain joins TRBV19 to TRBJ2-6, with D tentatively TRBD2 (6 bases). Looked up from germline, CDR1 is LNHDA and CDR2 is SQIVND (reference sequence). The CDR3 spans 16 residues. V lost 3 bases and J 4 bases, leaving 13 bases between the germline ends. The CDR3 protein is CASSMAWGDGANVLTF. The DNA for the CDR3 is TGTGCCAGTAGTATGGCTTGGGGGGACGGGGCCAACGTCCTGACTTTC.

CDR3 coding DNA: TGTGCCAGCCGCTTTGCAGTCACAGATACGCAGTATTTT. This gives the protein CASRFAVTDTQYF. J is TRBJ2-3 and V is TRBV3-1 (or the pseudogene TRBV3-2); D is unresolved. Looked up from germline, CDR1 is LGHDT and CDR2 is YNNKEL (reference sequence). The CDR3 covers 13 residues. V gave up 8 bases and J gave up 2 bases, with 11 bases separating them.

The chain is built from TRBV29-1 and TRBJ2-5; no clear D. V lost 3 bases to trimming and J lost 4 bases, with 24 bases between them. This CDR3 spans 17 amino acids. In germline, CDR1 is SQVTM, CDR2 ANQGSEA. The CDR3 here is CSVEPRPREAGLETQYF. The DNA of the CDR3 is TGCAGCGTTGAGCCCCGACCCCGTGAGGCAGGATTAGAGACCCAGTACTTC.

This chain joins TRBV5-1 and TRBJ1-2; D is possibly TRBD1 (5 bases). Germline values: CDR1 SGHRS, CDR2 YFSETQ. Deletions cut 3 bases from V and 5 bases from J, with 20 bases between. The CDR3 covers 16 residues. The CDR3 DNA sequence: TGCGCCAGCAGCTCCACCGCCGGCCGGGGGGAATATGGCTACACCTTC. Translated: CASSSTAGRGEYGYTF.

The rearrangement joins TRBV9 to TRBJ2-2; possibly TRBD1 for D (5 bases). CDR1 SGDLS and CDR2 YYNGEE come from the germline V gene. V lost 0 bases, J lost 2 bases, and 8 bases lay in between. The CDR3 sequence is 15 residues long. The CDR3: CASSVEWGNTGELFF. DNA for the CDR3: TGTGCCAGCAGCGTAGAATGGGGCAACACCGGGGAGCTGTTTTTT.

The V call is TRBV5-4, the J call TRBJ2-3, with 8 bases aligning to TRBD1. There are 16 residues in the CDR3. V lost 1 base to trimming and J lost 1 base; unmatched junction nucleotides: 5. CDR1 and CDR2 from the germline V gene are SGHNT and YYREEE (reference sequence). CDR3 in DNA: TGTGCCAGCAGCTTGACACAGGGGGGAGGCACAGATACGCAGTATTTT. This translates into CASSLTQGGGTDTQYF.